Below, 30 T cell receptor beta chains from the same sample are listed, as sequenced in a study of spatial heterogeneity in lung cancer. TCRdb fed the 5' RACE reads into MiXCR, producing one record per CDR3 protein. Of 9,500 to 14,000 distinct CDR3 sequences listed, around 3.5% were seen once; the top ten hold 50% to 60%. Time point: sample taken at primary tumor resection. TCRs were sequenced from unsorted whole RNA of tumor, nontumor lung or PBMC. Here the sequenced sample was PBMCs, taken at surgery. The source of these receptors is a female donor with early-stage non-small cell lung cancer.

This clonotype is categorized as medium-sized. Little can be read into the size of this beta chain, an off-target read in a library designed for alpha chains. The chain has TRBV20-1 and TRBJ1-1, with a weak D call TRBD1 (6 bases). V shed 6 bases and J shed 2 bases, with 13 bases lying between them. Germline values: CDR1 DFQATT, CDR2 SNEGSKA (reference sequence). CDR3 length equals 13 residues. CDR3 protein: CSAEGQPNTEAFF. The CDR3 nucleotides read TGCAGTGCGGAAGGACAGCCCAACACTGAAGCTTTCTTT.

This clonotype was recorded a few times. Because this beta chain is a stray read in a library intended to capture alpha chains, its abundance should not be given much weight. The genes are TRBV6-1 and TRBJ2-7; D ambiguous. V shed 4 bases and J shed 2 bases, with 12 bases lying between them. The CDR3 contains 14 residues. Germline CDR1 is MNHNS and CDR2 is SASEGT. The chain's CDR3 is CASSVGSRAYEQYF. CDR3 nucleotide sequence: TGTGCCAGCAGTGTGGGCAGTAGAGCCTACGAGCAGTACTTC.

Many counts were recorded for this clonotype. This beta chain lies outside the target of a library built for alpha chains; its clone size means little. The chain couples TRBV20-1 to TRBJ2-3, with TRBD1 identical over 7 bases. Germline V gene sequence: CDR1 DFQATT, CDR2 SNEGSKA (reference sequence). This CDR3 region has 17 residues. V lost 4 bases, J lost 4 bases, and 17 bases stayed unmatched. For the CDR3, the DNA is TGCAGTGCTACCCGACTTGAGACAGGGATTGTTGCAGATACGCAGTATTTT. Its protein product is CSATRLETGIVADTQYF.

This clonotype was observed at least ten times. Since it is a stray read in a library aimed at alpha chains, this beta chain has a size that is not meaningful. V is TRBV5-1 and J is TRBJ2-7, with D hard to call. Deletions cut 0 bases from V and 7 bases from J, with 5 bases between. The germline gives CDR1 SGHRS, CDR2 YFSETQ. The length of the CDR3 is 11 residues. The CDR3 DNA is TGCGCCAGCAGCTTGGAGGAGGAGCAGTACTTC. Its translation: CASSLEEEQYF. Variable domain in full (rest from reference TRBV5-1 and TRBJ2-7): KAGVTQTPRYLIKTRGQQVTLSCSPISGHRSVSWYQQTPGQGLQFLFEYFSETQRNKGNFPGRFSGRQFSNSRSEMNVSTLELGDSALYLCASSLEEEQYFGPGTRLTVT.

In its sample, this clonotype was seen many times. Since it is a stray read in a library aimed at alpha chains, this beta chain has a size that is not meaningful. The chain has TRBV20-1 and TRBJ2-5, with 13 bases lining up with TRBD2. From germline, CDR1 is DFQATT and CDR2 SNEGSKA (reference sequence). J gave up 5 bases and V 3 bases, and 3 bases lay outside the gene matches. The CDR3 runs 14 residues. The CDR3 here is CSARGTSGEETQYF. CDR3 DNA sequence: TGCAGTGCTAGGGGGACTAGCGGGGAGGAGACCCAGTACTTC.

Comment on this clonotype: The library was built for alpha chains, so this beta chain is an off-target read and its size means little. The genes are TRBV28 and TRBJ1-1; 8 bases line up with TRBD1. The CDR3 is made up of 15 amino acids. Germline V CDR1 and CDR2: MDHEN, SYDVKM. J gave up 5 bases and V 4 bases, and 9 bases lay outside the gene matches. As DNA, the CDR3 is TGTGCCAGCAGTTCGACAGGGGAGGGGAGGACTGAAGCTTTCTTT. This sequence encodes CASSSTGEGRTEAFF.

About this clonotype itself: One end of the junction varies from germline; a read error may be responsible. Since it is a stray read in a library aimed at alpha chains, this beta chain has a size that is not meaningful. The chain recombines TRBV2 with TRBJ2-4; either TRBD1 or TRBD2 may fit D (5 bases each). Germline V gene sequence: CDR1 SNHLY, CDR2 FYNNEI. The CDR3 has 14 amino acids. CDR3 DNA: TGTGCCAGCGGTGAAGCGTTCGCAGGGAGTATTCAGTACTTC. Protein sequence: CASGEAFAGSIQYF. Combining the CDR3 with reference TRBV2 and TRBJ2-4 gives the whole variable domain EPEVTQTPSHQVTQMGQEVILRCVPISNHLYFYWYRQILGQKVEFLVSFYNNEISEKSEIFDDQFSVERPDGSNFTLKIRSTKLEDSAMYFCASGEAFAGSIQYFGAGTRLSVL.

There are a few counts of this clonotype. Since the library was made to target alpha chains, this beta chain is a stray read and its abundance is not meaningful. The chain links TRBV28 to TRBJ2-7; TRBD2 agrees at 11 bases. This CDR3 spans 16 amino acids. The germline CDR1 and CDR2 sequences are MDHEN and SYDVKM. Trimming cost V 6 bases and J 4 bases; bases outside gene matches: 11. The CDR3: CASRQLAGARKYEQYF. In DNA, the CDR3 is TGTGCCAGCAGGCAACTAGCGGGGGCCAGAAAATACGAGCAGTACTTC.

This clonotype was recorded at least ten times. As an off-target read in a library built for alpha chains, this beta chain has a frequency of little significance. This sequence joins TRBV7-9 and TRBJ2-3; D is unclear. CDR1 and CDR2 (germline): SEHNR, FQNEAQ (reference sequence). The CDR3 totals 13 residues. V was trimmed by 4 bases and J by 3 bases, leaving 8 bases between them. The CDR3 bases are TGTGCCAGCAGCTCTTCCTCGACAGATACGCAGTATTTT. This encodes CASSSSSTDTQYF.

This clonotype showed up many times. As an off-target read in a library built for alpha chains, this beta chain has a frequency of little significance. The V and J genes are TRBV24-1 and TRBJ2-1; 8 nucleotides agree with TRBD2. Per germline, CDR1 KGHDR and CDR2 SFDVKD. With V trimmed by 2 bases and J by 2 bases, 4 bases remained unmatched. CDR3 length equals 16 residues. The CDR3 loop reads CATSDSGLATYNEQFF. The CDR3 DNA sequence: TGTGCCACCAGTGATTCAGGACTAGCCACCTACAATGAGCAGTTCTTC.

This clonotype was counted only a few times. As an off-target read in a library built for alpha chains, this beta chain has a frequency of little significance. The chain's CDR3 is CASSYRGSYEQYF. CDR3 sequence (DNA): TGTGCCAGCAGTTACCGGGGCTCCTACGAGCAGTACTTC. V usage is TRBV6-2 or TRBV6-3 and J usage is TRBJ2-7; a possible D gene is TRBD2 (5 bases). The CDR3 has 13 amino acids. Germline V gene data show CDR1 as MNHEY and CDR2 as SVGEGT. Trimming took 2 bases from V and 0 from J, leaving 5 bases between them.

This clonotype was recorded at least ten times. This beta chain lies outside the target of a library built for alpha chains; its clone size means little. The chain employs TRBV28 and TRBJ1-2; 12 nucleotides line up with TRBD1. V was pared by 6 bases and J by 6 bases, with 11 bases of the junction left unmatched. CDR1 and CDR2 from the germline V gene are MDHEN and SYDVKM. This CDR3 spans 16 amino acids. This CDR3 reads CASRSPRDRGRNGYTF. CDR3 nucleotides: TGTGCCAGCAGATCTCCCCGGGACAGGGGGCGAAATGGCTACACCTTC.

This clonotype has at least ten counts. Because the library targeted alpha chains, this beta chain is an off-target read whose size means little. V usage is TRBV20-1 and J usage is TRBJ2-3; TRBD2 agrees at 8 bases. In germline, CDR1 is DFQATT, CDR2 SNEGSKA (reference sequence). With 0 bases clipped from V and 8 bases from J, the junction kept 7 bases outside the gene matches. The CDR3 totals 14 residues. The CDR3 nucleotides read TGCAGTGCTAGAGATGGACTAGCACAGGGTACGCAGTATTTT. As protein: CSARDGLAQGTQYF.

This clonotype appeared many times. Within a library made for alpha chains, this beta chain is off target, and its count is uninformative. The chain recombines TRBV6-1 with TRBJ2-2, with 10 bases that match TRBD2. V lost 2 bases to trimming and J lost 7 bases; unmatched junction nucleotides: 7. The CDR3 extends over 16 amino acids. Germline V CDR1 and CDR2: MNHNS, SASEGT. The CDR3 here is CASSESVAGGIGELFF. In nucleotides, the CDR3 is TGTGCCAGCAGTGAAAGTGTAGCGGGAGGAATCGGGGAGCTGTTTTTT.

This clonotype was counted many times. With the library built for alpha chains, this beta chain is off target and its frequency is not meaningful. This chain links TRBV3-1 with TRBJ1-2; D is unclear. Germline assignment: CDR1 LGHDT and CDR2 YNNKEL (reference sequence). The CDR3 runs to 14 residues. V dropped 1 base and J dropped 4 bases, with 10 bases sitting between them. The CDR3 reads CASSQAVQLYGYTF. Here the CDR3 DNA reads TGTGCCAGCAGCCAAGCGGTACAGCTCTATGGCTACACCTTC.

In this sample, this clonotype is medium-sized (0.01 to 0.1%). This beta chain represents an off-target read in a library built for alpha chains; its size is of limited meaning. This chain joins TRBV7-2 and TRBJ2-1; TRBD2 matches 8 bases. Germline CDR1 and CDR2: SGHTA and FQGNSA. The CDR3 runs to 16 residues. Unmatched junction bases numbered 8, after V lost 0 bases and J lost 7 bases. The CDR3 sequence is CASSLAAAGAGNEQFF. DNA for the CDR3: TGTGCCAGCAGCTTAGCGGCAGCGGGAGCGGGAAATGAGCAGTTCTTC.

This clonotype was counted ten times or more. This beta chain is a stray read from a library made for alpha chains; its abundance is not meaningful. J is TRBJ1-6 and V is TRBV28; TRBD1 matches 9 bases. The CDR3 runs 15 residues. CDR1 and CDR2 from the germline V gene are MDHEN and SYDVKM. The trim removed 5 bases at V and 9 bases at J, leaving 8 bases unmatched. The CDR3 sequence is CASSQSGTGRSPLHF. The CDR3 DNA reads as TGTGCCAGCAGTCAATCCGGGACAGGGCGTTCACCCCTCCACTTT. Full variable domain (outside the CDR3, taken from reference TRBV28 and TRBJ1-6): DVKVTQSSRYLVKRTGEKVFLECVQDMDHENMFWYRQDPGLGLRLIYFSYDVKMKEKGDIPEGYSVSREKKERFSLILESASTNQTSMYLCASSQSGTGRSPLHFGNGTRLTVT.

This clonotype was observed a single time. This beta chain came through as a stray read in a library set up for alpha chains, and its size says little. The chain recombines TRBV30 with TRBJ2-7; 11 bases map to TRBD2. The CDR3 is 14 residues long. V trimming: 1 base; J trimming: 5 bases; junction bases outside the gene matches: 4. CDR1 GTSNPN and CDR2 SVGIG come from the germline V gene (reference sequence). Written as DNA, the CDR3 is TGTGCCTGGAGTGCCGGGACTAGCGGCAACGAGCAGTACTTC. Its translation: CAWSAGTSGNEQYF.

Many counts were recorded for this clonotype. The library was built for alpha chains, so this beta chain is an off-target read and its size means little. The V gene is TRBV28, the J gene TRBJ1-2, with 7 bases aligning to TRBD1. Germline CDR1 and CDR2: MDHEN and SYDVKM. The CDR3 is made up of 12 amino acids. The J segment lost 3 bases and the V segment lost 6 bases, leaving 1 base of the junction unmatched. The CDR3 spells CASRGTDYGYTF. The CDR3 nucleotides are TGTGCCAGCAGGGGGACAGACTATGGCTACACCTTC.

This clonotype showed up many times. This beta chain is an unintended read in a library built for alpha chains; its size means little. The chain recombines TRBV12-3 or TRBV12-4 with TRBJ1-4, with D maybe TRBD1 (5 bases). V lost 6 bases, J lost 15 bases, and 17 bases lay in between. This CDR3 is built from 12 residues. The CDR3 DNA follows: TGTGCCAGCAGCATCCTTCGGGGGGAGGTGTTTTTT. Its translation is CASSILRGEVFF.

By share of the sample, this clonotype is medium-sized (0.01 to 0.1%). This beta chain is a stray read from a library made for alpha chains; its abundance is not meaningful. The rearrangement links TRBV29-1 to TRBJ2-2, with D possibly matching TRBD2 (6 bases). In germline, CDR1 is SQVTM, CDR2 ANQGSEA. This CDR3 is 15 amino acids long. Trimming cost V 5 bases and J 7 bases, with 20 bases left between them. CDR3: CSVPEETRGNGELFF. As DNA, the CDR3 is TGCAGCGTTCCCGAAGAGACTAGGGGCAACGGGGAGCTGTTTTTT.

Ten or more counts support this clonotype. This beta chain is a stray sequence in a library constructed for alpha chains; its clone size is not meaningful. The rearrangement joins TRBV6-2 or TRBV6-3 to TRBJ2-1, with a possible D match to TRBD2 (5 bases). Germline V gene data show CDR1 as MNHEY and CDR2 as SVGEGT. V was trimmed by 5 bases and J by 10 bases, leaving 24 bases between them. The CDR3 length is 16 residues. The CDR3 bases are TGTGCCAGCAGTCCCCGGGGTAGCGCAGGCGCTCTCGAGCAGTTCTTC. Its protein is CASSPRGSAGALEQFF.

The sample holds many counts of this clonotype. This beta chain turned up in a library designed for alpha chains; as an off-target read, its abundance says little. The CDR3 loop is CASSERRTSNYGYTF. DNA of the CDR3: TGTGCCAGCAGCGAGAGAAGGACCTCTAACTATGGCTACACCTTC. V is TRBV7-2 and J is TRBJ1-2; D gene ambiguous. Trimming removed 5 bases at V and 0 bases at J, with 13 bases between. Germline CDR1 reads SGHTA; CDR2 reads FQGNSA. The CDR3 contains 15 residues. Variable domain in full (rest from reference TRBV7-2 and TRBJ1-2): GAGVSQSPSNKVTEKGKDVELRCDPISGHTALYWYRQSLGQGLEFLIYFQGNSAPDKSGLPSDRFSAERTGGSVSTLTIQRTQQEDSAVYLCASSERRTSNYGYTFGSGTRLTVV.

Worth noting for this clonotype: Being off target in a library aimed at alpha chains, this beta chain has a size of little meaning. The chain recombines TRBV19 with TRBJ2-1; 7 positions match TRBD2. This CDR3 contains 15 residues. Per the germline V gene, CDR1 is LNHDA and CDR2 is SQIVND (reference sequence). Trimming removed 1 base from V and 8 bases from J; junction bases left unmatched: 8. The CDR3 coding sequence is TGTGCCAGTAGTATAGGGTGGGAGGGTTCGCATGAGCAGTTCTTC. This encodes CASSIGWEGSHEQFF.

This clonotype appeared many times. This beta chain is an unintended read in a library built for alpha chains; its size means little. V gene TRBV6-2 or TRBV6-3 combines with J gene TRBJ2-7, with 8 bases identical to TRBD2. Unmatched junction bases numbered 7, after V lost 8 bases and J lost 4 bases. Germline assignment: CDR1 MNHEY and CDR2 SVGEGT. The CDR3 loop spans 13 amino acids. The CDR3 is CASRPGGAYEQYF. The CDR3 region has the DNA TGTGCCAGCCGCCCCGGGGGGGCTTACGAGCAGTACTTC.

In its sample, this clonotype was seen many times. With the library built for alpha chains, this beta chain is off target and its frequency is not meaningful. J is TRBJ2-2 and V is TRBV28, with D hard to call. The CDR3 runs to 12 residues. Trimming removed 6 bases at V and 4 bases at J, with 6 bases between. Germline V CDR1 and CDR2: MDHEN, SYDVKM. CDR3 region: CASRLLTGELFF. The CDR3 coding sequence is TGTGCCAGCAGACTCCTCACCGGGGAGCTGTTTTTT. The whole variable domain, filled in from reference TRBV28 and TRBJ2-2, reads DVKVTQSSRYLVKRTGEKVFLECVQDMDHENMFWYRQDPGLGLRLIYFSYDVKMKEKGDIPEGYSVSREKKERFSLILESASTNQTSMYLCASRLLTGELFFGEGSRLTVL.

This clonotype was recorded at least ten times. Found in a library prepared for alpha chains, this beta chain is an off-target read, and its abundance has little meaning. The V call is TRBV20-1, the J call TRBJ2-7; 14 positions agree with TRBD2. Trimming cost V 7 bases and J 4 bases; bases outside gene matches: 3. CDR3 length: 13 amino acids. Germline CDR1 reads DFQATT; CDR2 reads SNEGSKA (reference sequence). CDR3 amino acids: CSGGLAGEYEQYF. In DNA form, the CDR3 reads TGCAGTGGGGGACTAGCGGGAGAGTACGAGCAGTACTTC.

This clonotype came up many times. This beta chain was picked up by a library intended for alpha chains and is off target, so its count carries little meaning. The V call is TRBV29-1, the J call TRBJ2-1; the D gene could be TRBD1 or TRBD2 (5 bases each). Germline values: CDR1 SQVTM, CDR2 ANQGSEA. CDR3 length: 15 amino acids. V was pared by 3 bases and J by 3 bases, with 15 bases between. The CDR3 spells CSVDEVGGSYNEQFF. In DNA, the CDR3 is TGCAGCGTTGATGAAGTTGGGGGTAGCTACAATGAGCAGTTCTTC.

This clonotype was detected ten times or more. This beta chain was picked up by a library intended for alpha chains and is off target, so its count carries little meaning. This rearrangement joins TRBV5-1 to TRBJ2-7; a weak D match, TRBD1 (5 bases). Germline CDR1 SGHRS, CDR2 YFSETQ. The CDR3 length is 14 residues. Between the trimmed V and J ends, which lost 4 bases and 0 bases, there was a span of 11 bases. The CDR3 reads CASSPGHDSYEQYF. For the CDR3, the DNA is TGCGCCAGCAGCCCCGGACACGACTCCTACGAGCAGTACTTC.

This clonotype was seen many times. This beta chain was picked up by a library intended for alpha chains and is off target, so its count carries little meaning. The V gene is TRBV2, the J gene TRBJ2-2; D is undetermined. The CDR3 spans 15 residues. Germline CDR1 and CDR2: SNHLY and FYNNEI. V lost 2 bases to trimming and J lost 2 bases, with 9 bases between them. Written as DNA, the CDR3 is TGTGCCAGCAGTGAAAGTGCGGTCAACACCGGGGAGCTGTTTTTT. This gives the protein CASSESAVNTGELFF.